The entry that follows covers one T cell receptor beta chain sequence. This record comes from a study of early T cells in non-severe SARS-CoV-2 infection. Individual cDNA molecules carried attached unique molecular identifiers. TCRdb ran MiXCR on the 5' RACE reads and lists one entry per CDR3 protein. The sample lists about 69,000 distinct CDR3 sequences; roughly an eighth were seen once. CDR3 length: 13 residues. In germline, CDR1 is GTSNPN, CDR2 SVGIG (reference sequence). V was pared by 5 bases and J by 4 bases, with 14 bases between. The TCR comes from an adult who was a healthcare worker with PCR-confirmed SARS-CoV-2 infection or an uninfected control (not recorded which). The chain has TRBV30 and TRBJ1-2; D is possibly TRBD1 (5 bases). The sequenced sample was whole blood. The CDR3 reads CAWSAGRGYGYTF. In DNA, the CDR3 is TGTGCCTGGTCCGCCGGGAGGGGCTATGGCTACACCTTC.